This record concerns one T cell receptor (beta chain) sequence. Trimming pared 1 base from V and 1 base from J, leaving 7 bases between. The CDR3 runs to 14 residues. Germline V gives CDR1 SEHNR, CDR2 FQNEAQ (reference sequence). The sample belongs to a study of cytomegalovirus exposure and HLA in healthy donors. PCR was performed using 60 Vbeta and 13 Jbeta primers. This table comes from immunoSEQ multiplex PCR, and its TCRdb copy is limited to in-frame clones, with some not included. The table shows over 85,000 clones, with around four fifths occurring only once. The clonotype comes from a man aged 40-55 years in good health and CMV-seronegative. Sequenced input: PBMCs. The chain is built from TRBV7-9 and TRBJ1-1, with D unclear. The CDR3 DNA is TGTGCCAGCAGCTTAGATCTGGCGAACACTGAAGCTTTCTTT. It encodes CASSLDLANTEAFF.